The rows below give T cell receptor beta chains drawn from one sample of a study of beta chain features in type 1 diabetes. The data were produced by immunoSEQ multiplex PCR, yet TCRdb's version contains in-frame clones alone and is incomplete. The table records 630,000 or so clones, 11% to 15% of them present only once. Sequenced sample: naive CD4+ T cells from blood. All receptors come from a man aged 18 to 29 with type 1 diabetes. Each CDR3 is given with its conserved first and last residue.

TRBJ2-3 TRBV4-3 CASSQGPSTDTQYF
TRBJ2-3 TRBV2 CASSRTTDTQYF
TRBJ2-1 TRBV30 CAWIAGLGYNEQFF
TRBJ1-1 TRBV4-3 CASSQITGGTEAFF
TRBJ1-2 TRBV9 CASSVGQGNYGYTF
TRBJ2-1 TRBV9 CASSNRLAGPNEQFF
TRBJ2-1 TRBV5-1 CASSPAEIRTSGSWGGQFF
TRBJ2-1 TRBV5-1 CASSFSSTGQGQFF
TRBJ1-2 TRBV11-2 CASSFWGEHGYTF
TRBJ2-1 TRBV2 CASSGDSNEQFF
TRBJ2-5 TRBV5-1 CASSYMGQQETQYF
TRBJ2-7 TRBV6-6 CASLQGSEWTSYEQYF
TRBJ2-2 TRBV5-1 CASSWVGTQNTGELFF
TRBJ1-5 TRBV30 CAWSGGPSNQPQHF
TRBJ2-6 TRBV7-9 CASSLFNHVLTF
TRBJ1-2 TRBV2 CASSNDRVGGYTF
TRBJ2-5 TRBV7-2 CASSRDRDQETQYF
TRBJ2-7 TRBV18 CASSPGDMGEQYF
TRBJ1-1 TRBV5-1 CASSLEFAEAFF
TRBJ2-1 TRBV9 CASSVGGLAGFSYNEQFF
TRBJ2-1 TRBV30 CAWSSSGTVFF
TRBJ2-7 TRBV7-7 CASSQGTSPLNEQYF
TRBJ1-5 TRBV11-2 CASSSRNGTGGYSDQPQHF
TRBJ2-3 TRBV7-9 CASSPVAGGGTDTQYF
TRBJ2-1 TRBV30 CAWRAGQGALNEQFF
TRBJ2-3 TRBV7-9 CASRSDEGGRTDTQYF
TRBJ2-7 TRBV4-2 CASSPPGPAGSGEQYF
TRBJ2-6 TRBV18 CASSPKSGKGSGANVLTF
TRBJ2-5 TRBV4-3 CASSQDRLAGGQETQYF
TRBJ1-1 TRBV29-1 CSVVRLQNTEAFF
TRBJ2-3 TRBV5-1 CASSPGQTQDTQYF
TRBJ2-6 TRBV7-2 CASSFLPREANVLTF
TRBJ2-6 TRBV7-7 CASSLGTTRSGANVLTF
TRBJ1-1 TRBV7-9 CASSLLQGNTEAFF
TRBJ2-3 TRBV28 CASSLIYGGSSRDTQYF
TRBJ2-2 TRBV2 CASRFDSNTGELFF
TRBJ1-2 TRBV2 CASSEGQLYGYTF
TRBJ1-6 TRBV9 CASSGDGSPLHF
TRBJ2-1 TRBV7-2 CASSLSIPSYNEQFF
TRBJ2-2 TRBV30 CALLAGVVTGELFF
TRBJ2-5 TRBV10-2 CASSEEFRGLEYF
TRBJ2-1 TRBV7-9 CASSPQPGGLDEQFF
TRBJ1-5 TRBV19 CASSMKANNQPQHF
TRBJ2-1 TRBV2 CASSEFLANEQFF
TRBJ1-5 TRBV29-1 CSVEIQGNQPQHF
TRBJ2-3 TRBV7-2 CASRMRGTSTDTQYF
TRBJ1-1 TRBV14 CASSSQPNTEAFF
TRBJ2-7 TRBV6-5 CASSSRPNQGYEQYF
TRBJ1-2 TRBV11-2 CASSSDLRRGYTF
TRBJ2-2 TRBV9 CASSVVPGNGELFF
TRBJ1-3 TRBV11-2 CASSGGNPNTIYF
TRBJ1-2 TRBV25-1 CASRQTWHDGYTF
TRBJ1-2 TRBV2 CASSGRYGYTF
TRBJ2-7 TRBV7-6 CASSLGGSGNIYEQYF
TRBJ2-7 TRBV18 CASSGGDSYEQYF
TRBJ1-2 TRBV7-2 CASSPSDRSYGYTF
TRBJ2-1 TRBV7-2 CASSSKINEQFF
TRBJ2-5 TRBV4-1 CASSQDRLAGGETQYF
TRBJ2-3 TRBV30 CAWRYRLHTDTQYF